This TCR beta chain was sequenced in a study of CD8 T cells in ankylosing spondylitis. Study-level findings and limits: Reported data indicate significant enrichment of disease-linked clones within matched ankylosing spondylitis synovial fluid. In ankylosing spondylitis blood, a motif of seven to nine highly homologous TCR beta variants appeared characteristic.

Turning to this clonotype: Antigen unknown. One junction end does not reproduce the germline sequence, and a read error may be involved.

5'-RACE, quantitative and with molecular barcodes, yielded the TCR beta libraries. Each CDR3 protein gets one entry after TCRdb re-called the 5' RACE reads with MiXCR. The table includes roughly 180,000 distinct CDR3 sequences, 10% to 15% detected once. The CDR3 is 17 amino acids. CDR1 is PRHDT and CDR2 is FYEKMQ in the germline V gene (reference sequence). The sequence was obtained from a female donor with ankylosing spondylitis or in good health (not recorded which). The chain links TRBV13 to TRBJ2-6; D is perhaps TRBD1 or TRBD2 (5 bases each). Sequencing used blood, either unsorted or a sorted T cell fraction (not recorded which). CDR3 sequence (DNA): TGTGCCAGCAGCTTAGGTTTCCAGGGAGCTGGGGCCAACGTCCTGCCTTTC. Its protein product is CASSLGFQGAGANVLPF.